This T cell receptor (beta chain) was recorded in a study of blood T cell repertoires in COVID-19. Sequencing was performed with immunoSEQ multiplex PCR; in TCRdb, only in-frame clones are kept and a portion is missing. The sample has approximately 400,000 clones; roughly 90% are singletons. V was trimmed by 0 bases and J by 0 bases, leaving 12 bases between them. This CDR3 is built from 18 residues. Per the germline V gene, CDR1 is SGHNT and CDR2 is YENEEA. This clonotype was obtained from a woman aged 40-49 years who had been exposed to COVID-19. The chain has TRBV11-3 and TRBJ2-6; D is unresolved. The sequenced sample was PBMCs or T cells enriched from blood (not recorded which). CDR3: CASSLEGLPLSGANVLTF. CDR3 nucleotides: TGTGCCAGCAGCTTAGAGGGCCTCCCTCTCTCTGGGGCCAACGTCCTGACTTTC.